These 14 T cell receptor beta chains were sequenced from one sample in a study of CD8 T cells in Susac syndrome. The authors reverse transcribed roughly 0.5 to 1 ug RNA with random hexamers. A single record per CDR3 protein comes from TCRdb applying MiXCR to the immunoSEQ multiplex PCR reads. The sample contains about 280,000 distinct CDR3 sequences, 70% to 90% of which appear only once. The material sequenced was CD8+ T cells from PBMCs. Receptors originate from a human donor with multiple sclerosis.

This chain joins TRBV14 and TRBJ2-1, with 10 positions matching TRBD2. This CDR3 region has 20 residues. The trim removed 0 bases at V and 4 bases at J, leaving 15 bases unmatched. From germline, CDR1 is SGHDN and CDR2 FVKESK. CDR3 DNA: TGTGCCAGCAGCCAAGATCACTCCGGACTAGCGGCGACGCGGTACAATGAGCAGTTCTTC. It translates to CASSQDHSGLAATRYNEQFF.

This sequence joins TRBV4-1 and TRBJ2-4, with no clear D. From germline, CDR1 is MGHRA and CDR2 YSYEKL. This CDR3 spans 15 amino acids. The V and J ends lost 4 bases and 0 bases respectively, with 10 bases between them. The CDR3 protein is CASSPPVGAKNIQYF. For the CDR3, the DNA is TGCGCCAGCAGCCCTCCAGTGGGAGCCAAAAACATTCAGTACTTC.

The V and J genes are TRBV4-2 and TRBJ2-1; the match to TRBD2 covers 10 bases. The trim removed 1 base at V and 6 bases at J, leaving 3 bases unmatched. The germline gives CDR1 LGHNA, CDR2 YNFKEQ. The CDR3 has 15 amino acids. Here the CDR3 DNA reads TGTGCCAGCAGCCAAGCGGGACTAGCGATCAATGAGCAGTTCTTC. Translated: CASSQAGLAINEQFF.

This sequence joins TRBV27 and TRBJ1-2; D remains ambiguous. V lost 4 bases, J lost 8 bases, and 14 bases lay in between. This CDR3 comprises 13 residues. Germline values: CDR1 MNHEY, CDR2 SMNVEV (reference sequence). CDR3 loop: CASSSPDLSGYTF. The DNA of the CDR3 is TGTGCCAGCAGTTCCCCCGACCTGTCGGGCTACACCTTC.

This chain connects TRBV6-2 or TRBV6-3 to TRBJ2-3; D is perhaps TRBD2 (6 bases). Per the germline V gene, CDR1 is MNHEY and CDR2 is SVGEGT. This CDR3 region has 17 residues. The V gene lost 5 bases and the J gene lost 4 bases, with 22 bases spanning the gap. CDR3 DNA sequence: TGTGCCAGCAGTGACCCACTAGCAAAACAGCCCCCAGATACGCAGTATTTT. This translates into CASSDPLAKQPPDTQYF.

The gene calls are TRBV11-2 and TRBJ1-2; D remains unclear. The V and J ends lost 0 bases and 4 bases respectively, with 6 bases between them. This CDR3 contains 13 residues. Germline lookup yields CDR1 SGHAT and CDR2 FQNNGV. The CDR3 loop reads CASSLDHAYGYTF. As DNA, the CDR3 is TGTGCCAGCAGCTTAGATCACGCCTATGGCTACACCTTC.

The rearrangement joins TRBV5-4 to TRBJ2-7, with D tentatively TRBD1 (6 bases). The CDR3 extends over 14 amino acids. Trimming took 4 bases from V and 2 from J, leaving 13 bases between them. Germline assignment: CDR1 SGHNT and CDR2 YYREEE (reference sequence). The CDR3 loop is CASSPTAGAYEQYF. The DNA for the CDR3 is TGTGCCAGCAGCCCGACCGCAGGGGCCTACGAGCAGTACTTC. The full variable domain, rest sourced from reference TRBV5-4 and TRBJ2-7, is ETGVTQSPTHLIKTRGQQVTLRCSSQSGHNTVSWYQQALGQGPQFIFQYYREEENGRGNFPPRFSGLQFPNYSSELNVNALELDDSALYLCASSPTAGAYEQYFGPGTRLTVT.

V and J are TRBV9 and TRBJ1-4; D remains ambiguous. Between the trimmed V and J ends, which lost 1 base and 0 bases, there was a span of 7 bases. Germline V gives CDR1 SGDLS, CDR2 YYNGEE. The CDR3 covers 15 residues. The chain's CDR3 is CASSVSDATNEKLFF. As DNA, the CDR3 is TGTGCCAGCAGCGTATCGGATGCAACTAATGAAAAACTGTTTTTT.

The chain has TRBV19 and TRBJ1-2, with 11 bases identical to TRBD1. After removal of 5 bases from V and 4 bases from J, the junction contained 3 bases not matched to a gene. From germline, CDR1 is LNHDA and CDR2 SQIVND (reference sequence). This CDR3 has 14 amino acids. DNA for the CDR3: TGTGCCAGTAGTCCCGGGACAGGGGGCTATGGCTACACCTTC. Amino acids: CASSPGTGGYGYTF.

The chain employs TRBV27 and TRBJ2-3, with 8 bases that match TRBD2. The V gene end was trimmed by 4 bases and the J gene end by 2 bases; junction bases not matched to a gene: 8. Looked up from germline, CDR1 is MNHEY and CDR2 is SMNVEV (reference sequence). There are 16 residues in the CDR3. Here the CDR3 reads CASSSPSGRYTDTQYF. CDR3 DNA: TGTGCCAGCAGTTCCCCCAGCGGGAGATACACAGATACGCAGTATTTT.

The V gene is TRBV4-2, the J gene TRBJ2-7; 8 positions agree with TRBD2. Per the germline V gene, CDR1 is LGHNA and CDR2 is YNFKEQ. J lost 1 base, V lost 0 bases, and 5 bases had no gene match. There are 16 residues in the CDR3. CDR3 sequence (DNA): TGTGCCAGCAGCCAAGATCAGGCGGGAGGTTCCTACGAGCAGTACTTC. It specifies CASSQDQAGGSYEQYF.

This clonotype showed up just once. The chain links TRBV12-3 or TRBV12-4 to TRBJ1-1; D may be TRBD1 (6 bases). Trimming took 2 bases from V and 4 from J, leaving 14 bases between them. This CDR3 has 15 residues. The CDR3 sequence is CASSLMGEGGTEAFF. In nucleotides, the CDR3 is TGTGCCAGCAGTTTAATGGGGGAGGGGGGCACTGAAGCTTTCTTT.

This chain uses TRBV27 with TRBJ1-5; no clear D gene. With 4 bases removed from V and 7 bases from J, the gap between germline ends came to 14 bases. This CDR3 is built from 14 residues. CDR1 MNHEY and CDR2 SMNVEV come from the germline V gene (reference sequence). The CDR3, as DNA: TGTGCCAGCAGTTCGCGGGCTGGGCGGCAGCCCCAGCATTTT. Encoded protein: CASSSRAGRQPQHF.

The rearrangement uses TRBV5-1 and TRBJ1-5; a possible D gene is TRBD1 (5 bases). Germline V CDR1 and CDR2: SGHRS, YFSETQ. V was pared by 0 bases and J by 0 bases, with 25 bases between. The length of the CDR3 is 21 residues. CDR3 amino acids: CASSLVGAVGPHIGSNQPQHF. The CDR3 DNA follows: TGCGCCAGCAGCTTGGTCGGGGCGGTGGGACCCCATATAGGTAGCAATCAGCCCCAGCATTTT.